Sequencing of this T cell receptor (beta chain) was carried out in a study of cytomegalovirus exposure and HLA in healthy donors. Study results and caveats: The study designated 150 or so TCR beta chains cytomegalovirus-associated. For presence/absence analyses, sequencing depth was assumed to be roughly uniform across donors.

This CDR3 spans 12 amino acids. V was trimmed by 7 bases and J by 3 bases, leaving 8 bases between them. CDR1 is SNHLY, CDR2 FYNNEI, per germline. PCR was performed using 60 Vbeta and 13 Jbeta primers. Profiling relied on immunoSEQ multiplex PCR, and the TCRdb table lists in-frame clones only, not all of them. Of 90,000 to 100,000 clones listed, about 81% are singletons. A remark on this clone: Its antigen is undetermined.

This TCR was recovered from a man in his forties in good health and CMV-seronegative. The sample taken for sequencing was PBMCs. The rearrangement links TRBV2 to TRBJ2-3; D gene uncertain. The CDR3 DNA is TGTGCCAGCACCCGGGTGACAGATACGCAGTATTTT. Translated, it gives CASTRVTDTQYF.